This note documents a single T cell receptor (beta chain) sequence. Its antigen is as yet unknown. The germline V gene encodes CDR1 MDHEN and CDR2 SYDVKM. The ends lost 4 bases at V and 4 bases at J; junction bases unmatched: 15. CDR3 length equals 17 residues. This sample was included in a study of T cell repertoires in cytomegalovirus infection. Study-wide context: Matching HLA type, along with CMV infection, was indicated by public TCR beta signatures. The study's findings and limits: HLA-C-restricted CMV clonotypes gave the most frequent clonotype in two of eight donors.

Each CDR3 protein gets one entry after TCRdb re-called the reads with MiXCR. The sample shows some 480,000 distinct CDR3 sequences, roughly a third of them seen only once. The sequences come from cultured PBMCs, collected from culture after CMV antigen stimulation. The receptor comes from a human donor in good health (CMV status not recorded). Some clones in this sample may be carry-over from other donors' samples. This chain uses TRBV28 with TRBJ1-2, with 7 bases identical to TRBD1. In DNA, the CDR3 is TGTGCCAGCAGTTCCTCCGGGACAGCCCAACGCGCCTATGGCTACACCTTC. Translated: CASSSSGTAQRAYGYTF.